The 23 T cell receptor beta chains given below trace back to one sample, sequenced in a study of blood T cell repertoires in COVID-19. Sequencing used immunoSEQ multiplex PCR; TCRdb keeps in-frame clones, though not all of them. This sample has 150,000 to 200,000 clones, with around four fifths found just once. Sequencing was performed on peripheral blood. These receptors were obtained from a human donor in a cohort sampled during active COVID-19.

The CDR3 nucleotides are TGTGCCAGCAGCTTGAGGGACTACGAGCAGTACTTC. Translation: CASSLRDYEQYF. The chain recombines TRBV7-2 with TRBJ2-7; maybe TRBD2 (5 bases). Germline loops: CDR1 SGHTA, CDR2 FQGNSA. Trimming took 3 bases from V and 3 from J, leaving 6 bases between them. This CDR3 region has 12 residues.

The chain links TRBV11-3 to TRBJ2-7, with D perhaps matching TRBD2 (5 bases). CDR1 is SGHNT, CDR2 YENEEA, per germline. V lost 5 bases to trimming and J lost 3 bases, with 14 bases between them. This CDR3 has 14 residues. CDR3 DNA: TGTGCCAGCAGCAAGCCTTCTCGGGACTACGAGCAGTACTTC. Translated: CASSKPSRDYEQYF.

The gene calls are TRBV4-3 and TRBJ1-5; D perhaps matches TRBD1 (6 bases). Germline loops: CDR1 LGHNA, CDR2 YSLEER. The CDR3 is 15 residues long. The germline V and J ends were trimmed by 3 bases and 7 bases, with 16 bases remaining between them. This CDR3 reads CASSQEQGWEQPQHF. CDR3 DNA sequence: TGCGCCAGCAGCCAGGAACAGGGTTGGGAGCAGCCCCAGCATTTT.

This clone was seen a handful of times. The chain links TRBV7-9 to TRBJ2-1; tentative D call: TRBD2 (6 bases). Germline-derived CDR1 and CDR2 are SEHNR and FQNEAQ (reference sequence). The CDR3 spans 13 residues. Trimming cost V 11 bases and J 3 bases, with 14 bases left between them. The CDR3 sequence is CAGVGSGYNEQFF. The CDR3 coding sequence is TGTGCCGGCGTAGGTAGCGGCTACAATGAGCAGTTCTTC.

This clone occurred once. V is TRBV7-9 and J is TRBJ2-7; a possible D gene is TRBD2 (5 bases). Germline assignment: CDR1 SEHNR and CDR2 FQNEAQ (reference sequence). The CDR3 has 13 residues. V dropped 1 base and J dropped 7 bases, with 11 bases sitting between them. The CDR3 is CASSLDSGGEQYF. The CDR3 nucleotides are TGTGCCAGCAGCTTAGACTCAGGAGGTGAGCAGTACTTC.

This chain uses TRBV15 with TRBJ2-2, with 7 positions matching TRBD1. The junction had 7 bases not matched to a gene; V was cut back by 0 bases and J by 3 bases. Germline V gives CDR1 LNHNV, CDR2 YYDKDF (reference sequence). The CDR3 runs to 17 residues. The CDR3 DNA is TGTGCCACCAGCAGAGATCGTTGGGACAGCCACACCGGGGAGCTGTTTTTT. It yields the protein CATSRDRWDSHTGELFF.

V is TRBV18 and J is TRBJ1-2; 9 bases fit TRBD1. Germline CDR1 reads KGHSH; CDR2 reads LQKENI. The J segment lost 3 bases and the V segment lost 5 bases, leaving 7 bases of the junction unmatched. This CDR3 is built from 15 residues. CDR3 sequence: CASSSRTGADYGYTF. The CDR3 DNA is TGTGCCAGCTCATCTAGGACAGGGGCGGACTATGGCTACACCTTC.

CDR3 amino acids: CASSLSDNSPLHF. The CDR3 DNA follows: TGTGCCAGCAGCTTATCGGATAATTCACCCCTCCACTTT. This rearrangement joins TRBV11-3 to TRBJ1-6; D is ambiguous. Trimming shortened V by 2 bases and J by 5 bases, and 4 bases separated the two germline ends. Germline CDR1 and CDR2: SGHNT and YENEEA. The CDR3 sequence is 13 residues long.

The sample holds many counts of this clone. The CDR3 here is CASSLSSLQYF. CDR3 nucleotide sequence: TGTGCCAGCAGCTTATCTAGTCTTCAGTACTTC. This chain links TRBV7-2 with TRBJ2-4, with D unclear. This CDR3 has 11 residues. The V end was cut by 2 bases, the J end by 11 bases, with 7 bases between. CDR1 SGHTA and CDR2 FQGNSA come from the germline V gene.

For the CDR3, the DNA is TGCGCCAGCACCCTGCCTAGCGGGGGAGATACGCAGTATTTT. It translates to CASTLPSGGDTQYF. The chain employs TRBV10-2 and TRBJ2-3; 10 bases are a match to TRBD2. This CDR3 comprises 14 residues. The germline gives CDR1 WSHSY, CDR2 SAAADI. V lost 7 bases, J lost 5 bases, and 6 bases stayed unmatched.

The rearrangement links TRBV6-1 to TRBJ1-3, with TRBD1 matching over 8 bases. V shed 0 bases and J 4 bases; nucleotides not matched to a gene: 8. In germline, CDR1 is MNHNS, CDR2 SASEGT. The CDR3 contains 17 residues. The CDR3 here is CASSEATGARHGNTIYF. The CDR3 DNA follows: TGTGCCAGCAGTGAAGCGACAGGGGCTCGGCACGGAAACACCATATATTTT.

The rearrangement uses TRBV27 and TRBJ1-1, with TRBD1 matching 8 bases. Germline V lookup: CDR1 MNHEY, CDR2 SMNVEV (reference sequence). The CDR3 has 14 amino acids. The trim removed 6 bases at V and 5 bases at J, leaving 8 bases unmatched. The chain's CDR3 is CASRDPTGVTEAFF. For the CDR3, the DNA is TGTGCCAGCAGAGACCCGACAGGGGTTACTGAAGCTTTCTTT.

This chain uses TRBV6-5 with TRBJ2-5, with 10 nucleotides matching TRBD1. Germline lookup yields CDR1 MNHEY and CDR2 SVGAGI. V shed 2 bases, J shed 7 bases, and the junction held 10 bases outside the gene matches. The CDR3 has 16 amino acids. The CDR3 region has the DNA TGTGCCAGCAGTTACGACCGGGACAGGGGCGGCGCGACCCAGTACTTC. Protein sequence: CASSYDRDRGGATQYF.

The rearrangement joins TRBV28 to TRBJ2-5; D might be TRBD2 (6 bases). V lost 7 bases, J lost 5 bases, and 11 bases lay in between. CDR1 MDHEN and CDR2 SYDVKM come from the germline V gene. This CDR3 region has 12 residues. CDR3 residues: CASTEGGETQYF. CDR3 DNA: TGTGCCAGCACCGAGGGAGGCGAGACCCAGTACTTC.

The V call is TRBV30, the J call TRBJ2-3; possible D gene TRBD2, 6 bases. The V gene's germline CDR1 is GTSNPN and CDR2 SVGIG (reference sequence). This CDR3 spans 15 amino acids. Trimming took 3 bases from V and 3 from J, leaving 16 bases between them. The CDR3 bases are TGTGCCTGGAGCGGGCCGGGACTTCGAACAGATACGCAGTATTTT. This encodes CAWSGPGLRTDTQYF.

The rearrangement uses TRBV5-3 and TRBJ1-2; perhaps TRBD1 as D (5 bases). TRBV5-3 belongs to the ORF category, with a function that is uncertain. The length of the CDR3 is 16 residues. V lost 4 bases, J lost 0 bases, and 16 bases lay in between. Here the CDR3 DNA reads TGTGCCAGAAGCCTCGGGAGACAGACTTCTAACTATGGCTACACCTTC. The encoded protein is CARSLGRQTSNYGYTF.

The V gene is TRBV24-1, the J gene TRBJ1-4, with D unresolved. The CDR3 length is 14 residues. From germline, CDR1 is KGHDR and CDR2 SFDVKD. V lost 4 bases and J 5 bases, leaving 10 bases between the germline ends. CDR3 sequence reads: CATSEEKGNEKLFF. CDR3 nucleotides: TGTGCCACCAGTGAGGAGAAAGGAAATGAAAAACTGTTTTTT.

The J gene is TRBJ2-1, the V gene TRBV4-3; possible D gene TRBD2, 5 bases. The CDR3 runs 12 residues. Germline loops: CDR1 LGHNA, CDR2 YSLEER. V lost 1 base, J lost 9 bases, and 7 bases lay in between. CDR3 sequence (DNA): TGCGCCAGCAGCCAAGTGGGGAGTGAGCAGTTCTTC. Translating it yields CASSQVGSEQFF.

Only a few counts were recorded for this clone. The chain has TRBV28 and TRBJ2-7, with 8 bases aligning to TRBD1. Per germline, CDR1 MDHEN and CDR2 SYDVKM. This CDR3 has 15 amino acids. V was clipped by 8 bases and J by 4 bases; unmatched bases: 13. This CDR3 is CASDSLGTGDYEQYF. The CDR3 DNA sequence: TGTGCCAGCGATTCTCTTGGGACAGGAGATTACGAGCAGTACTTC.

The rearrangement uses TRBV5-1 and TRBJ1-2; D unresolved. V gave up 4 bases and J gave up 6 bases, with 13 bases separating them. The germline V gene has CDR1 SGHRS and CDR2 YFSETQ. The CDR3 length is 13 residues. The CDR3, as DNA: TGCGCCAGCAGCATCACAGCCTTAGATGGCTACACCTTC. This translates into CASSITALDGYTF.

The chain employs TRBV5-5 and TRBJ1-1, with D uncertain. Per germline, CDR1 SGHKS and CDR2 YYEKEE (reference sequence). The CDR3 has 13 residues. V dropped 2 bases and J dropped 4 bases, with 9 bases sitting between them. The CDR3 spells CASSFTVTTEAFF. Written as DNA, the CDR3 is TGTGCCAGCAGCTTTACAGTCACCACTGAAGCTTTCTTT.

The chain employs TRBV7-6 and TRBJ1-3; D gene unclear. Germline values: CDR1 SGHVS, CDR2 FNYEAQ. V lost 6 bases and J 7 bases, leaving 7 bases between the germline ends. This CDR3 is 11 amino acids long. The CDR3 spells CASSSSNTIYF. CDR3 nucleotides: TGTGCCAGCAGTTCAAGCAACACCATATATTTT.

This clone was counted once. The V and J genes are TRBV24-1 and TRBJ2-1; 13 nucleotides align to TRBD2. There are 17 residues in the CDR3. Germline V gene lookup returns CDR1 KGHDR and CDR2 SFDVKD. V was pared by 5 bases and J by 0 bases, with 3 bases of the junction left unmatched. As DNA, the CDR3 is TGTGCCACCAGTGCGACTAGCGGGGGGTTCTCCTACAATGAGCAGTTCTTC. Protein product: CATSATSGGFSYNEQFF.